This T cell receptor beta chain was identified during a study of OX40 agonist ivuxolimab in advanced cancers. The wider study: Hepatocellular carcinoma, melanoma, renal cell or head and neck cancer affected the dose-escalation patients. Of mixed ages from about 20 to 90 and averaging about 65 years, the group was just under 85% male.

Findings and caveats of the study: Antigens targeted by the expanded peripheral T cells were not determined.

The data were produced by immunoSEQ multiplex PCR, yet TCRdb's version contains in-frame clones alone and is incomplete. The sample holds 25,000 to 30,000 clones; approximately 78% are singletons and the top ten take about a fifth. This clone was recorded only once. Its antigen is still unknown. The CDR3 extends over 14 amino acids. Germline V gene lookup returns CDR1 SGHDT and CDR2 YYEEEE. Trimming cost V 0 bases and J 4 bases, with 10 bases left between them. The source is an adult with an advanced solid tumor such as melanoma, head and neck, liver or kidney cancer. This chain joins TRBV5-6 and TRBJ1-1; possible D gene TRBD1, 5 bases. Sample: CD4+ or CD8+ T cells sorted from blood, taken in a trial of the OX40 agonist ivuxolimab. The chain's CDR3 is CASSLAWGTTEAFF. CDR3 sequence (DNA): TGTGCCAGCAGCTTGGCCTGGGGGACCACTGAAGCTTTCTTT.